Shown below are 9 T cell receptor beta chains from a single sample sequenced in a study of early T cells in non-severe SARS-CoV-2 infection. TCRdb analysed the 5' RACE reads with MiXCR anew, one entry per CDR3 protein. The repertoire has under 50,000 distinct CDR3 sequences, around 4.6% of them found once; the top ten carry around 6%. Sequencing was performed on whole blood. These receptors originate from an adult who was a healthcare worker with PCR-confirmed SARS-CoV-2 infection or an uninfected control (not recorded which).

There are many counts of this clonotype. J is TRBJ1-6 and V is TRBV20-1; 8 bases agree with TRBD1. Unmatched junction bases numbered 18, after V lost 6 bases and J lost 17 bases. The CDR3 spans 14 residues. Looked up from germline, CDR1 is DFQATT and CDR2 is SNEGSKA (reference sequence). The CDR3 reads CSATDVSRGRVFHF. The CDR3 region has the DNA TGCAGTGCCACGGACGTATCCAGGGGGCGCGTCTTCCACTTT.

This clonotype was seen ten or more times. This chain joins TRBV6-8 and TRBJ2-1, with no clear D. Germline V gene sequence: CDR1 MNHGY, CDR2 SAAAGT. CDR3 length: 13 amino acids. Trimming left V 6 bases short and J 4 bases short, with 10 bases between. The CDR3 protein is CASSLPDYNEQFF. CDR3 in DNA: TGTGCCAGCAGCCTACCAGATTACAATGAGCAGTTCTTC.

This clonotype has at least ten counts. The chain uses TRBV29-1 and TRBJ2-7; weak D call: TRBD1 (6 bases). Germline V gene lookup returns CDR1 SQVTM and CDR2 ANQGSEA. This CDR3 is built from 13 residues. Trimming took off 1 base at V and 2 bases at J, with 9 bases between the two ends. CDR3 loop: CSVEGQGTYEQYF. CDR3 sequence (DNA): TGCAGCGTTGAAGGGCAGGGGACCTACGAGCAGTACTTC.

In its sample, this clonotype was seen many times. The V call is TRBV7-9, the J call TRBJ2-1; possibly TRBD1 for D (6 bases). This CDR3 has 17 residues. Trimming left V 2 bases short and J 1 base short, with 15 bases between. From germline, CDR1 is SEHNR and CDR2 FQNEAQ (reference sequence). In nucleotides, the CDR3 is TGTGCCAGCAGCTTATTTTCAGGGGCTACGTCCTACAATGAGCAGTTCTTC. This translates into CASSLFSGATSYNEQFF.

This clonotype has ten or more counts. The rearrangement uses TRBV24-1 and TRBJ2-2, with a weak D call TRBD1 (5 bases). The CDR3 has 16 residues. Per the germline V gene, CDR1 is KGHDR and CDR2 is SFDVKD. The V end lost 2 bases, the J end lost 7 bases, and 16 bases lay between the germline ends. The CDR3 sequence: CATSDSVSRANGELFF. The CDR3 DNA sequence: TGTGCCACCAGTGATTCTGTCTCCAGGGCGAACGGGGAGCTGTTTTTT.

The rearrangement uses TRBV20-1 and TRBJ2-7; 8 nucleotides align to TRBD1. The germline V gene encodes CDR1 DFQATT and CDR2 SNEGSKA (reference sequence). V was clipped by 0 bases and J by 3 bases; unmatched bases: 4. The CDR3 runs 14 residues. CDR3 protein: CSARESTGDYEQYF. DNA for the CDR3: TGCAGTGCTAGAGAGTCGACAGGGGACTACGAGCAGTACTTC.

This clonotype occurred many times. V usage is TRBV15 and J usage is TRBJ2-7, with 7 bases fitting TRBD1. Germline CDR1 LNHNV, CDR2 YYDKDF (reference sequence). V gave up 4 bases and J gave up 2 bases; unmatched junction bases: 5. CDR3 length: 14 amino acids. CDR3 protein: CATSIKGQTYEQYF. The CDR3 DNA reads TGTGCCACCAGCATAAAGGGACAGACCTACGAGCAGTACTTC.

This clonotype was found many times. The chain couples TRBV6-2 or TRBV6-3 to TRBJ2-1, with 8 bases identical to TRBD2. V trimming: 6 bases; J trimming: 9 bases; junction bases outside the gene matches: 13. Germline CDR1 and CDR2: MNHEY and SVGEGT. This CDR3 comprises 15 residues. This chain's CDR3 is CASSDSGSPRSEQFF. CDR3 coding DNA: TGTGCCAGCAGCGACAGCGGGAGCCCCCGATCTGAGCAGTTCTTC.

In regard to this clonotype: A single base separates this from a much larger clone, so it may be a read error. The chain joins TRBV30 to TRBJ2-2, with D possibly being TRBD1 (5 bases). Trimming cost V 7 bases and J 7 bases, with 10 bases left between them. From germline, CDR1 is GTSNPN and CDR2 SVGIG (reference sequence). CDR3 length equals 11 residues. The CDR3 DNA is TGTGCCTTCAGGGTTGTCGGGGAGCTGTTTTTT. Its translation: CAFRVVGELFF.